This TCR beta chain was captured by sequencing in a study of CD8+ T cells in alopecia areata. Findings and limits, study-wide: Between patients, shared TCR sequences were less clear than in mice. This was possibly due in part to HLA diversity in the patient population.

TCR sequencing used cDNA made by reverse transcription of extracted RNA. Profiling relied on immunoSEQ multiplex PCR, and the TCRdb table lists in-frame clones only, not all of them. Seen here are some 190,000 clones, approximately 50% observed once, and the top ten hold 9.5% to 13%. The CDR3 covers 14 residues. Per the germline V gene, CDR1 is SGHDT and CDR2 is YYEEEE. Trimming left V 2 bases short and J 6 bases short, with 11 bases between. Described treatment: oral pan-JAK inhibitor, 5-10 mg twice daily. Both peripheral blood and punch biopsies of lesional scalp skin were obtained from patients who had alopecia areata. In regard to this clone: Its antigen is not identified.

The origin of this receptor is a human donor with alopecia areata. Specimen: CD8+ T cells sorted from blood, collected at roughly week 53, from a patient treated with tofacitinib. The J gene is TRBJ1-4, the V gene TRBV5-6; D call uncertain. The CDR3 loop reads CASSFGRKDEKLFF. In DNA, the CDR3 is TGTGCCAGCAGCTTCGGGCGTAAGGATGAAAAACTGTTTTTT.